This note documents a single T cell receptor (beta chain) sequence. Germline V gene lookup returns CDR1 SGHVS and CDR2 FNYEAQ. The CDR3 consists of 14 residues. V dropped 6 bases and J dropped 2 bases, with 13 bases sitting between them. This entry belongs to a study of OX40 agonist ivuxolimab in advanced cancers. Turning to the study itself: Cohort: 65% to 90% men, mean age about 60, aged about 23 to 80.

Clones were read by immunoSEQ multiplex PCR, and TCRdb kept only the in-frame ones, dropping some. The sample yields 57,000 or so clones, over 90% seen once. The TCR originated in an adult with an advanced solid tumor such as melanoma, head and neck, liver or kidney cancer. Sequenced here: CD4+ or CD8+ T cells sorted from blood, sampled in a trial of the OX40 agonist ivuxolimab. The rearrangement joins TRBV7-6 to TRBJ2-5; a possible D gene is TRBD2 (7 bases). DNA of the CDR3: TGTGCCAGCAGGGCCGAGGGGGGGCAAGAGACCCAGTACTTC. Translating gives CASRAEGGQETQYF.